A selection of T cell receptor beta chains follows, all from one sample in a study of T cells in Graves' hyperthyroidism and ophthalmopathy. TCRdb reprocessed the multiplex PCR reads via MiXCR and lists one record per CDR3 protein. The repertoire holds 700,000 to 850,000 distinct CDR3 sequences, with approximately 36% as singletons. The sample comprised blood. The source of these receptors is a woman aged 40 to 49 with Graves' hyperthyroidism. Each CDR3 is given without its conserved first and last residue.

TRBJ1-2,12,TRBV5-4,ASSPRGDAYGYT
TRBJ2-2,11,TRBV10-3,AISSDRDGELF
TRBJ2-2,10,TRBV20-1,SASGFAGELF
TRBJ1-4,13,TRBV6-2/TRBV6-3,ASSTSGSTNEKLF
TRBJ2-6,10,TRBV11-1,ASSWGINVLT
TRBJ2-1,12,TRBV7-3,ASSRGPPYNEQF
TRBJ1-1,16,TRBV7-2,ASSPAPGQGAVNTEAF
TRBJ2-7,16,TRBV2,ASSLRAGGGRSSYEQY
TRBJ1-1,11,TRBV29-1,SVDKPEGTEAF
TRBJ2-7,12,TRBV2,ASRGTSGSYEQY
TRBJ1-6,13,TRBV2,ASSEVGTGGSPLH
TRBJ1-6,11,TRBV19,ASTRTVGSPLH
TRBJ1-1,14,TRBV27,ASSGWTGGRNTEAF
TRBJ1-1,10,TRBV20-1,SATDRVTEAF
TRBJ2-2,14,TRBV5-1,ASSLVLAVNTGELF
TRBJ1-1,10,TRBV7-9,ASSLEATEAF
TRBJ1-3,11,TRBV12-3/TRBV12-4,ASSFEGGNTIY
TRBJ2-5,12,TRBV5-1,ASRLGGLRETQY
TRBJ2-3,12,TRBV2,ASSVGQGTDTQY
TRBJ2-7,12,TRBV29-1,SVIPGPSSYEQY
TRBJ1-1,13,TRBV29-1,SVSKGAGTNTEAF
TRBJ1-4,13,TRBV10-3,AISESGGSNEKLF
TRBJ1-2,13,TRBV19,ASSERTGPNYGYT
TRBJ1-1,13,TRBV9,ASSVGELPNTEAF
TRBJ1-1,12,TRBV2,ASTPPGTHTEAF
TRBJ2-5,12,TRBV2,ASSAGQTLETQY
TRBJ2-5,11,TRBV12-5,ASGYRGQETQY
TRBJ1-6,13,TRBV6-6,ASSQAPRLNSPLH
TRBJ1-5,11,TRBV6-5,AISYSTNQPQH
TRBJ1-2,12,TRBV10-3,AIREGQSLLGYT
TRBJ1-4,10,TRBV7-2,ASSPMGEKLF
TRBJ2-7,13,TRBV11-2,ASILTETGSFGQY
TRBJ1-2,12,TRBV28,ASNLQGANYGYT
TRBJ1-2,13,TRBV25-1,ASSDLDKGYYGYT
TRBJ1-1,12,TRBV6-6,ASSYGRSNTEAF
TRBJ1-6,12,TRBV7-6,ASSLAGASSPLH
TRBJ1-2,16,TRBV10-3,AISEPQEAPGANYGYT
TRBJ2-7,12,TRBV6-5,ANSYSFGRDEQY
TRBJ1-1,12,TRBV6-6,ASSSGRRNTEAF
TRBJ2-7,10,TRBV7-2,ASSYTSGRTY
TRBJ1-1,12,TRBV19,ASTLYRGDTEAL
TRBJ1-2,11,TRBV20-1,SAGGTGNDGYT
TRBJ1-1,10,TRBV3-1,ASSQGRLPAF
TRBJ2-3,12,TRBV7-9,ASSPLGGTNTQY
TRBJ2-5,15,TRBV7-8,ASSSKTGTDLQETQY
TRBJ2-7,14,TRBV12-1,ASSLWAGGSSYEQY
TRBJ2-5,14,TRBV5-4,ASSPGGGATVETQY
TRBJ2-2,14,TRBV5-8,ASSLSSAGQRGELF
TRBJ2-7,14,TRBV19,ASSIQLAGGSYEQY
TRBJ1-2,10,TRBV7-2,ASSLTRYGYT
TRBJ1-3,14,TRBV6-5,ASSGKGRMSGNTIY
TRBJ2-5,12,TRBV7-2,ASSSYRGQETQY